Below are 14 T cell receptor beta chains sequenced from a single sample in a study of OX40 agonist ivuxolimab in advanced cancers. The repertoire was sequenced with immunoSEQ multiplex PCR; TCRdb's copy has only in-frame clones and lacks some. This table holds roughly 70,000 clones, 82% found once. Sequences were derived from CD4+ or CD8+ T cells sorted from blood, sampled in a trial of the OX40 agonist ivuxolimab. Receptor source: an adult with an advanced solid tumor such as melanoma, head and neck, liver or kidney cancer.

The chain links TRBV15 to TRBJ1-3, with D uncertain. Deletions cut 5 bases from V and 3 bases from J, with 5 bases between. The CDR3 covers 12 residues. Germline CDR1 reads LNHNV; CDR2 reads YYDKDF (reference sequence). The CDR3 loop reads CATSGVGNTIYF. The CDR3 region has the DNA TGTGCCACCAGCGGCGTTGGAAACACCATATATTTT.

This clone was counted only a few times. V and J are TRBV11-3 and TRBJ1-6; a weak D match, TRBD1 (5 bases). The CDR3 has 14 residues. Germline V gene lookup returns CDR1 SGHNT and CDR2 YENEEA. The V and J ends lost 1 base and 8 bases respectively, with 9 bases between them. The CDR3 DNA sequence: TGTGCCAGCAGCTTAGGGGACGCTTATTCACCCCTCCACTTT. Protein sequence: CASSLGDAYSPLHF.

This clone appeared once. The gene calls are TRBV10-3 and TRBJ2-3; possible D gene TRBD2, 6 bases. CDR1 is ENHRY and CDR2 is SYGVKD in the germline V gene. V shed 5 bases and J shed 8 bases, with 11 bases lying between them. The CDR3 consists of 12 residues. The CDR3 protein is CAISRMGGTQYF. The DNA of the CDR3 is TGTGCCATCAGTAGGATGGGGGGTACGCAGTATTTT.

The genes are TRBV4-2 and TRBJ1-4; 7 nucleotides agree with TRBD1. The germline V gene has CDR1 LGHNA and CDR2 YNFKEQ. CDR3 length equals 16 residues. V dropped 1 base and J dropped 8; count of bases not matched to a gene: 10. CDR3 region: CASSQGATGNREKLFF. CDR3 DNA: TGTGCCAGCAGCCAAGGAGCGACAGGGAATCGCGAAAAACTGTTTTTT.

This clone was recorded only once. This chain links TRBV27 with TRBJ1-1, with D unresolved. The ends were cut back, 3 bases at V and 6 bases at J, with 11 bases in the middle. CDR3 length: 13 residues. Germline loops: CDR1 MNHEY, CDR2 SMNVEV (reference sequence). DNA for the CDR3: TGTGCCAGCAGTTTTACCTTGAGTGCTGAAGCTTTCTTT. It specifies CASSFTLSAEAFF.

V gene TRBV25-1 combines with J gene TRBJ2-1, with D possibly TRBD1 on 5 matching bases. Germline-derived CDR1 and CDR2 are MGHDK and SYGVNS. The V and J ends lost 1 base and 4 bases respectively, with 8 bases between them. This CDR3 spans 14 amino acids. The CDR3 DNA is TGTGCCAGCAGTGAATCACGACAGTACAATGAGCAGTTCTTC. It is translated as CASSESRQYNEQFF.

J is TRBJ2-3 and V is TRBV18; 8 nucleotides align to TRBD1. The V gene end was trimmed by 5 bases and the J gene end by 0 bases; junction bases not matched to a gene: 13. Germline V gene sequence: CDR1 KGHSH, CDR2 LQKENI. This CDR3 has 18 residues. CDR3 sequence (DNA): TGTGCCAGCTCAGCCAACACATACGGGACAGGTAGCACAGATACGCAGTATTTT. Encoded protein: CASSANTYGTGSTDTQYF. The whole variable domain, remainder taken from reference TRBV18 and TRBJ2-3, is NAGVMQNPRHLVRRRGQEARLRCSPMKGHSHVYWYRQLPEEGLKFMVYLQKENIIDESGMPKERFSAEFPKEGPSILRIQQVVRGDSAAYFCASSANTYGTGSTDTQYFGPGTRLTVL.

The V call is TRBV28, the J call TRBJ1-5; 12 nucleotides agree with TRBD1. This CDR3 is built from 19 residues. Germline CDR1 MDHEN, CDR2 SYDVKM. With 8 bases clipped from V and 5 bases from J, the junction kept 19 bases outside the gene matches. The CDR3 sequence: CASPPGQGAGNPEDQPQHF. The CDR3, as DNA: TGTGCCAGCCCCCCGGGACAGGGGGCCGGGAACCCAGAGGATCAGCCCCAGCATTTT.

The chain combines TRBV28 with TRBJ1-2; D perhaps matches TRBD1 (5 bases). V dropped 7 bases and J dropped 0 bases, with 12 bases sitting between them. CDR1 is MDHEN and CDR2 is SYDVKM in the germline V gene. The CDR3 sequence is 14 residues long. The CDR3 reads CASTSGGANYGYTF. The CDR3 coding sequence is TGTGCCAGCACCTCGGGGGGAGCTAACTATGGCTACACCTTC.

V usage is TRBV5-1 and J usage is TRBJ1-1; possible D gene TRBD1, 6 bases. CDR1 and CDR2 from the germline V gene are SGHRS and YFSETQ. V lost 2 bases, J lost 3 bases, and 11 bases lay in between. The CDR3 sequence is 14 residues long. The CDR3 loop reads CASSFQGMYTEAFF. The CDR3 DNA is TGCGCCAGCAGCTTTCAGGGGATGTACACTGAAGCTTTCTTT.

V and J are TRBV9 and TRBJ1-1; D remains unclear. The germline gives CDR1 SGDLS, CDR2 YYNGEE. V gave up 4 bases and J gave up 1 base, with 17 bases separating them. The CDR3 has 16 residues. Here the CDR3 reads CASSPNTPEANTEAFF. The CDR3 nucleotides are TGTGCCAGCAGCCCGAATACGCCCGAAGCGAACACTGAAGCTTTCTTT.

V is TRBV4-2 and J is TRBJ1-2, with unresolved D. Germline V gene data show CDR1 as LGHNA and CDR2 as YNFKEQ. V lost 0 bases and J 1 base, leaving 9 bases between the germline ends. The CDR3 extends over 15 amino acids. The CDR3 nucleotides are TGTGCCAGCAGCCAAGAAGAACGGGATAACTATGGCTACACCTTC. It encodes CASSQEERDNYGYTF.

V is TRBV28 and J is TRBJ1-2, with D tentatively TRBD1 (5 bases). The CDR3 sequence is 15 residues long. V shed 5 bases and J shed 8 bases, with 21 bases lying between them. CDR1 and CDR2 (germline): MDHEN, SYDVKM. CDR3 sequence (DNA): TGTGCCAGCAGTGGGGCGGGGTCCATCTCTATCGGCTACACCTTC. Translating gives CASSGAGSISIGYTF.

The gene calls are TRBV7-9 and TRBJ2-3, with D maybe TRBD1 (5 bases). The V end lost 5 bases, the J end lost 0 bases, and 9 bases lay between the germline ends. This CDR3 is built from 14 residues. Looked up from germline, CDR1 is SEHNR and CDR2 is FQNEAQ (reference sequence). In DNA, the CDR3 is TGTGCCAGCAGCCCTAGACAGAGCACAGATACGCAGTATTTT. It translates to CASSPRQSTDTQYF.